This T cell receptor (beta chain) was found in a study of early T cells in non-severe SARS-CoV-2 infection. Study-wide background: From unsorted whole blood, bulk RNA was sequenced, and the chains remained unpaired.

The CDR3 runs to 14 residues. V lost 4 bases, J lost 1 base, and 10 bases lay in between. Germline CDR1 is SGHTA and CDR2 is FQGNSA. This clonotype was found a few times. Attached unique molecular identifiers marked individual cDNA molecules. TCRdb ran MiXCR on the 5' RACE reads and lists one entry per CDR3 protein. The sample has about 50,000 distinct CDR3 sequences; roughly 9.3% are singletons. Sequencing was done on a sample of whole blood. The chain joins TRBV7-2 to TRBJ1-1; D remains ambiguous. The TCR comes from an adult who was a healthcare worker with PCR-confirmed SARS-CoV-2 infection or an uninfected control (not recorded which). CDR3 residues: CASSSRTGNTEAFF. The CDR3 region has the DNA TGTGCCAGCAGCTCTAGGACGGGGAACACTGAAGCTTTCTTT.